This is a list of T cell receptor beta chains from one sample in a study of T cell responses to AZD1222 COVID-19 vaccine. Data came from immunoSEQ multiplex PCR; TCRdb stores just in-frame clones and leaves some out. The profile shows about 100,000 clones, around 83% of them singletons. This sample comprised peripheral blood, obtained on day 0 of AZD1222 vaccination. The receptors here all came from an adult in good health. Each CDR3 is given with its conserved first and last residue. D genes are given only for firm matches. Where a row states a size, it is once, few, many or the class of an expanded clone; other rows omit it.

v_call	cdr3_length	clone_size	j_call	d_call	cdr3_nt	cdr3_aa
TRBV10-3	14	NA	TRBJ1-1	NA	TGTGCCATCAGTGCGGGACCGATGAACACTGAAGCTTTCTTT	CAISAGPMNTEAFF
TRBV2	14	NA	TRBJ1-2	NA	TGTGCCAGCATGGGGGCGCGGGGGATCTATGGCTACACCTTC	CASMGARGIYGYTF
TRBV7-2	14	NA	TRBJ1-5	NA	TGTGCCAGCAGCCCGGCAGGAGGGAATCAGCCCCAGCATTTT	CASSPAGGNQPQHF
TRBV4-1	17	NA	TRBJ1-1	TRBD1	TGCGCCAGCAGCCAAGGATATTACAGGGGACCGAACACTGAAGCTTTCTTT	CASSQGYYRGPNTEAFF
TRBV9	17	NA	TRBJ2-1	NA	TGTGCCAGCAGCCCCCATCTGGCGGGAAGGCGGTCTAATGAGCAGTTCTTC	CASSPHLAGRRSNEQFF
TRBV28	15	few	TRBJ1-6	NA	TGTGCCAGCAGTGGGGGGACCCTGGGCAATTCACCCCTCCACTTT	CASSGGTLGNSPLHF
TRBV7-2	14	NA	TRBJ1-4	NA	TGTGCCAGCAGCTTAGGCGGGAGTAATGAAAAACTGTTTTTT	CASSLGGSNEKLFF
TRBV7-9	14	NA	TRBJ1-5	NA	TGTGCCAGCAGCTTAAATGGGGGCAATCAGCCCCAGCATTTT	CASSLNGGNQPQHF
TRBV30	12	NA	TRBJ1-1	TRBD1	TGTGCCTGTAGGACAGGGGTCAGCGGCGCTTTCTTT	CACRTGVSGAFF
TRBV5-5	14	NA	TRBJ1-5	NA	TGTGCCAGCAGCTTGGCCGGGGTCAATCAGCCCCAGCATTTT	CASSLAGVNQPQHF
TRBV6-5	15	NA	TRBJ2-5	TRBD2	TGTGCCAGCAGTCAGACTAGCGGGATTGGGAAGACCCAGTACTTC	CASSQTSGIGKTQYF
TRBV19	14	NA	TRBJ1-5	NA	TGTGCCAGTATCGGCTCAAATCGCAATCAGCCCCAGCATTTT	CASIGSNRNQPQHF
TRBV19	15	NA	TRBJ2-3	NA	TGTGCCAGTACCCGAACGGGGGTAAATAACTATACGCAGTATTTT	CASTRTGVNNYTQYF
TRBV3-1/TRBV3-2	13	few	TRBJ2-1	NA	TGTGCCAGCAGCCAAGATCGGCGTGGTGAGCAGTTCTTC	CASSQDRRGEQFF
TRBV18	12	NA	TRBJ2-7	NA	TGTGCCAGCTCACCCGAGGGGTACGAGCAGTACTTC	CASSPEGYEQYF
TRBV5-1	14	NA	TRBJ2-7	NA	TGCGCCAGCAGCTTGGGTAGCGGTACCTACGAGCAGTACTTC	CASSLGSGTYEQYF
TRBV6-5	13	few	TRBJ1-2	NA	TGTGCCAGCACCCCTGGGGGAGTCTATGGCTACACCTTC	CASTPGGVYGYTF
TRBV7-9	15	NA	TRBJ1-5	TRBD1	TGTGCCAGCAGCCGCGGGACAGATTACAATCAGCCCCAGCATTTT	CASSRGTDYNQPQHF